The clone carrying this T cell receptor (beta chain) was counted only a few times. What it binds is unknown. This CDR3 is 14 amino acids long. In germline, CDR1 is MGHDK, CDR2 SYGVNS. V trimming: 1 base; J trimming: 3 bases; junction bases outside the gene matches: 1. The data derive from a study of T cell repertoires in cytomegalovirus infection. The wider study: CMV infection plus the matching HLA type was flagged by public TCR beta signatures.

General study results and limits: Cumulative public TCR beta family frequency identified carriers of CMV plus the relevant HLA. In two of eight donors, the top clonotype was HLA-C-restricted CMV-specific.

One entry per CDR3 protein, called by TCRdb with MiXCR from the reads. Of about 330,000 distinct CDR3 sequences in the sample, 8% to 9.5% are singletons; the top ten hold over 3.5%. This chain links TRBV25-1 with TRBJ2-7; 9 bases match TRBD1. This TCR was sampled from a human donor in good health (CMV status not recorded). Some clones in this sample may be carry-over from other donors' samples. The sample was PBMCs. CDR3 residues: CASSESDRGYEQYF. CDR3 coding DNA: TGTGCCAGCAGTGAATCGGACAGGGGCTACGAGCAGTACTTC.